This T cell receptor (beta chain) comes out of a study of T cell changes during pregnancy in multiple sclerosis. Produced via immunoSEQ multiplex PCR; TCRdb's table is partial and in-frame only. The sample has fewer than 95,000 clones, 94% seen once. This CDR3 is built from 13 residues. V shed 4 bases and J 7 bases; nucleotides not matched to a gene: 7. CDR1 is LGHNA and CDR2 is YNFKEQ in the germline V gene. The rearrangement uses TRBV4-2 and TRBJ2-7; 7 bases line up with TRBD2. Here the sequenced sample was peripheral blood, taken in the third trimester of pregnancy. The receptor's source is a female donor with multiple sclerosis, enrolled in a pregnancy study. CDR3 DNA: TGTGCCAGCAGCCGACTAGCACTTGAAGAGCAGTACTTC. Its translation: CASSRLALEEQYF.